This T cell receptor beta chain was sequenced in a study of blood T cell repertoires in COVID-19. In the study overall: The samples span acute and convalescent COVID-19 from the United States, Italy and Spain.

Authors' analysis steps: By means of reference gene primer amplification, nucleated cell counts were estimated. Clones were sequenced by immunoSEQ multiplex PCR, and TCRdb holds only the in-frame ones, with some missing. The V and J calls and the clone size are those of that table, but D and trimming were determined from the DNA. The repertoire consists of roughly 100,000 clones, with roughly 92% occurring once and the leading ten covering around 1.9%. V was pared by 3 bases and J by 14 bases, with 11 bases between. The CDR3 covers 11 residues. The sequence was obtained from a woman aged 45-65 years with COVID-19, enrolled during active disease. The sequencing sample was made of peripheral blood. V and J are TRBV12-3 or TRBV12-4 and TRBJ2-1, with D possibly matching TRBD2 (6 bases). Written as DNA, the CDR3 is TGTGCCAGCAGTTTTACGGGGGTCGAGTTCTTC. Amino acids: CASSFTGVEFF.